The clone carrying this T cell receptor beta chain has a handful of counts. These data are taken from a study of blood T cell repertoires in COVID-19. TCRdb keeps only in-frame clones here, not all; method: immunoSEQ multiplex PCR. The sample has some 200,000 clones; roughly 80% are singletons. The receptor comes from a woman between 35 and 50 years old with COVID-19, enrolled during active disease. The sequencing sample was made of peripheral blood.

CDR3 region: CASSTLGHNSPLHF. The CDR3 DNA reads as TGTGCCAGTAGTACCTTGGGCCATAATTCACCCCTCCACTTT. The rearrangement uses TRBV19 and TRBJ1-6; D is unclear. Trimming shortened V by 4 bases and J by 5 bases, and 9 bases separated the two germline ends. Germline V gives CDR1 LNHDA, CDR2 SQIVND (reference sequence). This CDR3 has 14 amino acids.